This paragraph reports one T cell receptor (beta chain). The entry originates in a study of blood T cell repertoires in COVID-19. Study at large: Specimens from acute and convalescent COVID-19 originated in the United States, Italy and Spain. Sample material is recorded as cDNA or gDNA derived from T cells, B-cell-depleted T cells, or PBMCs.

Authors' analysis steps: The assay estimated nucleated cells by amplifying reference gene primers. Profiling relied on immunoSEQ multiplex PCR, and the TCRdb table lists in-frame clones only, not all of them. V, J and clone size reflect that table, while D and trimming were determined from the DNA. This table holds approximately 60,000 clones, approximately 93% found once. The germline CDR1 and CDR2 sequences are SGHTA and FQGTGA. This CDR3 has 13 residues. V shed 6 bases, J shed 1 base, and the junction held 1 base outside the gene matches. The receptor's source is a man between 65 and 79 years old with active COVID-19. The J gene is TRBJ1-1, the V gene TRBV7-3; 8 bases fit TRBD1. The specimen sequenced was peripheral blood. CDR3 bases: TGTGCCAGCAGGCAGGGGGCGAACACTGAAGCTTTCTTT. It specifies CASRQGANTEAFF.